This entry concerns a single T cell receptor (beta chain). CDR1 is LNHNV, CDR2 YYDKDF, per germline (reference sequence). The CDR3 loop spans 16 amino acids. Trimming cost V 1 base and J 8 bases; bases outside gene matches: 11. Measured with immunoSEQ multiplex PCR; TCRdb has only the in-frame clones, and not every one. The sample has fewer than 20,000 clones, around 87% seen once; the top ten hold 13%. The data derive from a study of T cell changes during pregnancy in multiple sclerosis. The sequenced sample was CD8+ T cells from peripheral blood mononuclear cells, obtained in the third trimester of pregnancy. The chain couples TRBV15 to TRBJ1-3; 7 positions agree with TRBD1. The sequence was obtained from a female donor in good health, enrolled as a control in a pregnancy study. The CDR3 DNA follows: TGTGCCACCAGCAGAGTACAGGGGAACCCAAGGGACACCATATATTTT. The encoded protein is CATSRVQGNPRDTIYF.